This T cell receptor beta chain was retrieved from a study of blood T cell repertoires in COVID-19. Study overall: Samples of COVID-19 (acute and convalescent) were obtained from the United States, Italy and Spain. From T cells, B-cell-depleted T cells, or PBMCs came the material, which was cDNA or gDNA.

Authors' analysis steps: Reference gene primer amplification in the assay estimated nucleated cell counts. Data came from immunoSEQ multiplex PCR; TCRdb stores just in-frame clones and leaves some out. V and J calls and clone size are given by that table; D and trimming were obtained from the DNA. Of 15,000 or so clones in the sample, 88% were seen once. Input material: peripheral blood. The receptor comes from a human donor in a cohort sampled during active COVID-19.

CDR3 DNA sequence: TGTGCCAGCAGTTTGACAGTCAAAGAGACCCAGTACTTC. Residues: CASSLTVKETQYF. This chain links TRBV12-3 or TRBV12-4 with TRBJ2-5; D may be TRBD1 (5 bases). Trimming pared 3 bases from V and 3 bases from J, leaving 8 bases between. This CDR3 spans 13 amino acids.